This record covers a single TCR beta chain. Its target is unknown. The data were obtained in a study of T cell responses to AZD1222 COVID-19 vaccine. In the study overall: Investigators merged groups given second doses at roughly 4 or roughly 12 weeks. Study-wide results and caveats: Only 5 to 7 AZD1222 recipients were seropositive at baseline. The sample set comprised mostly white British donors with more females, and clonal diversity was possibly underestimated. Increased Spike-specific TCR breadth and depth were observed after two AZD1222 doses.

CDR3 length: 13 amino acids. V lost 5 bases, J lost 5 bases, and 10 bases lay in between. The repertoire was sequenced with immunoSEQ multiplex PCR; TCRdb's copy has only in-frame clones and lacks some. The sample holds about 120,000 clones; 85% to 95% are singletons and the top ten take about 1.5%. Sequenced material: peripheral blood, taken on day 0 of AZD1222 vaccination. The sequence came from an adult in good health. The chain carries TRBV12-3 or TRBV12-4 and TRBJ2-1, with D hard to call. CDR3 nucleotides: TGTGCCAGCAGTCCGTGGGAAAACAATGAGCAGTTCTTC. Encoded protein: CASSPWENNEQFF.